The sequence of this T cell receptor (beta chain) was determined in a study of high-grade serous ovarian cancer treatment subgroups (dated by TCRdb to about 2021). Background for the entire study: Sequencing yielded a mean of around 14,000 reads and some 7,500 unique TCR beta rearrangements per sample. The study examined TCR beta repertoires in high-grade serous ovarian cancer patients who were grouped under a laparoscopic triage algorithm by complete gross resection or by neoadjuvant chemotherapy response. A cohort of around 30 patients was included: about ten with no residual disease after primary surgery (R0), about ten who were excellent NACT responders, and about ten who were poor NACT responders. One primary tumor sample and two metastatic tumor samples were collected from each patient, for a total of some 88 samples. What the study reported, not specific to this receptor: Repertoire similarity between tumors from the same patient ranged from about 0.095 to 0.85, while tumors from different patients showed almost no similarity. Neoantigen level correlated positively with TCR clonal relatedness, and copy number variation and mutation load from whole-genome sequencing showed a positive trend with TCR clonal relatedness. The TCR repertoire analyses centered on CDR3, leaving CDR1 and CDR2 unanalyzed. Bulk tumor TCR sequencing lacked spatial information, limiting insight into HGSC tumor complexity and diversity.

Regarding this clone: Its cognate antigen has yet to be identified. Base qualities are missing; no much larger clone stands one base away.

Tumor samples were obtained before definitive surgery or chemotherapy. Genomic DNA was extracted by the MD Anderson Biospecimen Extraction Resource, and TCR sequencing was done by the MD Anderson Cancer Genomics Laboratory. The 85 to 95 tumor samples were subjected to high-throughput TCR profiling using ImmunoSEQ. The study's processing was this. Richness (unique productive sequences), clonality, evenness and relatedness were included as repertoire diversity metrics, and similarity between samples was assessed with the Bhattacharyya coefficient. In a sensitivity analysis, TCRs with fewer than two reads were excluded, and consistent conclusions were obtained. TCRdb obtained this table from immuneACCESS and retained in-frame rearrangements with V and J assigned. These tables miss some clones; where compared with another copy, unresolved V genes account for less than half of the shortfall, and the remainder is unexplained. V, J and clone size derive from that table, while D and trimming were established from the DNA sequence. The sample table lists thousands of clones, just over 70% of them with a count of one. The ten most abundant clones make up over 4.5% of the sample.

The germline V gene supplies CDR1 SGHRS and CDR2 YFSETQ. V gives up 0 bases and J gives up 0 bases, and the segment between their germline ends measures 7 bases. Including cysteine and phenylalanine, the CDR3 has 14 amino acids. Solely the CDR3 DNA is kept, with 42 bases framed from the first base. This receptor was obtained from a human donor with high-grade serous ovarian cancer. The chain is encoded by TRBV5-1 joined to TRBJ2-7; the D gene is possibly TRBD1 or TRBD2, with 5 bases matching each. Sequencing was done on a sample of tumor tissue. The DNA is TGCGCCAGCAGCTTGGGGGGGAGCTCCTACGAGCAGTACTTC. Its protein reads: CASSLGGSSYEQYF.